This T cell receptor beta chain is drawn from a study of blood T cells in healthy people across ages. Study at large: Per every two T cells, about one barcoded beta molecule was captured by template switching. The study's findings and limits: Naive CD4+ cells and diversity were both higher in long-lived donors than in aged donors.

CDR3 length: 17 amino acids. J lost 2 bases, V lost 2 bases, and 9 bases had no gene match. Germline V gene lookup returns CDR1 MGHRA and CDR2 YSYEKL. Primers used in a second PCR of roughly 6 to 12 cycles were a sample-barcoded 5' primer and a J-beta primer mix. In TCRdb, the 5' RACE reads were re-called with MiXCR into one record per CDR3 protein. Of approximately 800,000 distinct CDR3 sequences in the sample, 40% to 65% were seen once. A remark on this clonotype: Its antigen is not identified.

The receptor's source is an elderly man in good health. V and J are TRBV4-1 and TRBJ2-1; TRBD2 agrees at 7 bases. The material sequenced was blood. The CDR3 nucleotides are TGCGCCAGCAGCCAAAGGGTGACGGGAGGCCCCTACAATGAGCAGTTCTTC. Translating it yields CASSQRVTGGPYNEQFF.